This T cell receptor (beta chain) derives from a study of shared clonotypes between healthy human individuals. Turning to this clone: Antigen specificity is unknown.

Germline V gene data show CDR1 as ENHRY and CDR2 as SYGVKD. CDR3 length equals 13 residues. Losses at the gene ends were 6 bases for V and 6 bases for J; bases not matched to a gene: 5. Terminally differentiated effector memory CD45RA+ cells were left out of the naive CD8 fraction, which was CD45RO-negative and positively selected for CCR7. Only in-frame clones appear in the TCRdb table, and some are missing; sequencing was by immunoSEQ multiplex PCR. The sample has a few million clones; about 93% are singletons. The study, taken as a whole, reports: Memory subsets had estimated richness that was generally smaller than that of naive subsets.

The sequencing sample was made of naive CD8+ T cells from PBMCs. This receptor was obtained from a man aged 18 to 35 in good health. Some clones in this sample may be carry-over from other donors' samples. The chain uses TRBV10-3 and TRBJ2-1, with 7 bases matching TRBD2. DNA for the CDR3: TGTGCCATCAGGGCGGGAGAAGGCAATGAGCAGTTCTTC. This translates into CAIRAGEGNEQFF.